The rows below give T cell receptor beta chains drawn from one sample of a study of identical twins. Via MiXCR, TCRdb re-called the 5' RACE reads, giving one row per CDR3 protein. The sample shows hundreds of thousands of distinct CDR3 sequences, roughly 7% of them seen only once. These sequences were also reported in another study, on yellow fever vaccine responses in identical twins.

Sequenced: memory (CD45RO+) T cells sorted from blood. Receptors were obtained from a woman between 18 and 29 years old in good health. Both conserved end residues are part of each CDR3. Fields, in order: J gene, D gene, clone size, V gene, CDR3 DNA, CDR3 protein. The D gene is left open where the match is weak. Size is stated for part of the rows, as once, few or many counts, or as a class when the clone is expanded.

>TRBJ1-1|NA|many|TRBV4-1
TGCGCCAGCAGGGGGCTACTACTGAACACTGAAGCTTTCTTT
CASRGLLLNTEAFF
>TRBJ2-1|TRBD1|few|TRBV5-1
TGCGCCAGCAGCTTGGTTCGTCTAGCGGGACAGGGGGAGGAGCAGTTCTTC
CASSLVRLAGQGEEQFF
>TRBJ2-5|NA|many|TRBV20-1
TGCAGTGCTAGTAACGGGGCCCGTTCCTCCAGGGTTGGCCAGTACTTC
CSASNGARSSRVGQYF
>TRBJ2-3|NA|NA|TRBV4-2
TGTGCCAGCAGCCAAGATTTCAGAGATACGCAGTATTTT
CASSQDFRDTQYF
>TRBJ2-5|TRBD1|NA|TRBV28
TGTGCCAGCAGTACTCGACAGGGGGGAGAGACCCAGTACTTC
CASSTRQGGETQYF
>TRBJ2-2|TRBD1|many|TRBV12-3/TRBV12-4
TGTGCCAGCAGTTTAGCGCGGTCAGGGGGCGTTACCGGGGAGCTGTTTTTT
CASSLARSGGVTGELFF
>TRBJ2-2|NA|few|TRBV3-1
TGTGCCAGCAGCCCAAATCCCAGGGCGGCCGGGGAGCTGTTTTTT
CASSPNPRAAGELFF
>TRBJ2-5|TRBD2|many|TRBV12-3/TRBV12-4
TGTGCCAGCAGTTTTAGGGTAGCGGGAGAGACCCAGTACTTC
CASSFRVAGETQYF
>TRBJ1-2|TRBD1|few|TRBV5-1
TGCGCCAGCAGCTATGGACAGGATTTTAACTATGGCTACACCTTC
CASSYGQDFNYGYTF
>TRBJ2-1|NA|NA|TRBV20-1
TGCAGTGCTCCCTCCAACGCCTACAATGAGCAGTTCTTC
CSAPSNAYNEQFF
>TRBJ2-4|TRBD2|many|TRBV28
TGTGCCAGCAGTTCCGGACTAGGTCAAAACATTCAGTACTTC
CASSSGLGQNIQYF
>TRBJ2-5|NA|NA|TRBV11-3
TGTGCCAGCCGCCTTGACGGGAAGGAGACCCAGTACTTC
CASRLDGKETQYF
>TRBJ2-3|TRBD1|few|TRBV12-3/TRBV12-4
TGTGCCAGCGGCCCCGGGACAGGGAGCACAGATACGCAGTATTTT
CASGPGTGSTDTQYF
>TRBJ2-2|NA|few|TRBV3-1
TGTGCCAGCAGCCAACCTCTGGGGGGGCCGAACACCGGGGAGCTGTTTTTT
CASSQPLGGPNTGELFF
>TRBJ1-6|NA|many|TRBV5-1
TGCGCCAGCAGCTTCGGGTTGGAAAATTCACCCCTCCACTTT
CASSFGLENSPLHF
>TRBJ2-7|NA|few|TRBV28
TGTGCCAGCAGTAGGGGGGGGACAGCCTCCTACGAGCAGTACTTC
CASSRGGTASYEQYF
>TRBJ1-5|NA|many|TRBV15
TGTGCCACCAGCAGACCCGGACGGGCAAATCAGCCCCAGCATTTT
CATSRPGRANQPQHF
>TRBJ1-4|TRBD1|many|TRBV28
TGTGCCTGCCGGGGACAGGGAAGAGAAAAACTGTTTTTT
CACRGQGREKLFF
>TRBJ2-5|TRBD2|NA|TRBV5-1
TGCGCCAGCAGCTTGACCAGAGCGGGAGGCCAAGAGACCCAGTACTTC
CASSLTRAGGQETQYF
>TRBJ2-1|NA|few|TRBV5-1
TGCGCCAGCAGCTTGGCGGTAGGGGGTCTCTACAATGAGCAGTTCTTC
CASSLAVGGLYNEQFF
>TRBJ2-1|NA|NA|TRBV27
TGTGCCAGCAGTTTATTAGCCGGGACGGCAAACAATGAGCAGTTCTTC
CASSLLAGTANNEQFF
>TRBJ1-1|NA|many|TRBV28
TGCCAAAGCAGGCTGGATTGGACAGCGAACACTGAAGCTTTCTTT
CQSRLDWTANTEAFF
>TRBJ2-1|NA|few|TRBV15
TGTGCCACCAGCAGCCCCCGCGCAGCAGGCTCCTACAATGAGCAGTTCTTC
CATSSPRAAGSYNEQFF
>TRBJ2-7|NA|few|TRBV3-1
TGTGCCAGCAGCGATTCGGGCAGAACCTACGAGCAGTACTTC
CASSDSGRTYEQYF
>TRBJ1-2|NA|few|TRBV3-1
TGTGCCAGCAGCCTTCGGAGTCTGTTTGGCTACACCTTC
CASSLRSLFGYTF
>TRBJ2-5|TRBD2|many|TRBV3-1
TGTGCCAGCAGCCAAGAAGCGGGGGGAATCGGGACCCAGTACTTC
CASSQEAGGIGTQYF
>TRBJ2-5|NA|NA|TRBV6-1
TGTGCCAGCAGTGAACATACGGGACGGCCTCTAGAGACCCAGTACTTC
CASSEHTGRPLETQYF
>TRBJ1-1|TRBD1|few|TRBV14
TGTGCCAGCAGCCAAGTAGGGGGCGGCACTGAAGCTTTCTTT
CASSQVGGGTEAFF
>TRBJ2-2|NA|many|TRBV14
TGTGCCAGCAGCCAAGTTGCGGTCAGGAACACCGGGGAGCTGTTTTTT
CASSQVAVRNTGELFF
>TRBJ2-5|NA|NA|TRBV20-1
TGCTGTGCTAGAGGGGCCCCAAGAGAGGTCCAAGAGACCCAGTACTTC
CCARGAPREVQETQYF
>TRBJ2-1|TRBD1|NA|TRBV6-5
TGTGCCAGCAGTTACACCGAGGGGGCGCTAGGATGGAGTGAGCAGTTCTTC
CASSYTEGALGWSEQFF
>TRBJ1-6|NA|many|TRBV10-3
TGTGCCATCCAGAAAGATAATTCACCCCTCCACTTT
CAIQKDNSPLHF
>TRBJ1-4|NA|few|TRBV24-1
TGTGCCACCAGTTCCTCGGGGACAACCGCTAATGAAAAACTGTTTTTT
CATSSSGTTANEKLFF
>TRBJ1-2|TRBD1|NA|TRBV29-1
TGCAGCATCCGGGACAGTTATGGCTACACCTTC
CSIRDSYGYTF
>TRBJ2-3|NA|NA|TRBV27
TGTGCCAGCAGTCTAAACGGACAGATCACAGATACGCAGTATTTT
CASSLNGQITDTQYF
>TRBJ2-7|TRBD2|many|TRBV12-3/TRBV12-4
TGTGCCAGCAAACCGGGACTAGCGGGCTACGAGCAGTACTTC
CASKPGLAGYEQYF
>TRBJ1-2|TRBD1|many|TRBV12-3/TRBV12-4
TGTGCCAGCAGGGGACAGAACACTAACTATGGCTACACCTTC
CASRGQNTNYGYTF
>TRBJ2-1|NA|NA|TRBV14
TGTGCCAGCAGCCAATCAGGGACCGGTGAGCAGTTCTTC
CASSQSGTGEQFF
>TRBJ1-5|NA|NA|TRBV19
TGTGCCAGTAGTATGAAGGGGGGAATATATCAGCCCCAGCATTTT
CASSMKGGIYQPQHF
>TRBJ2-7|TRBD1|NA|TRBV14
TGTGCCAGCAGCGCAATACAGGGGTTCTCGTACGAGCAGTACTTC
CASSAIQGFSYEQYF
>TRBJ2-1|NA|few|TRBV24-1
TGTGCCACGGACAGAAACAATGAGCAGTTCTTC
CATDRNNEQFF
>TRBJ2-1|TRBD2|few|TRBV2
TGTGCCAGCAGCGAGACTAGCGGGAGGGACAATGAGCAGTTCTTC
CASSETSGRDNEQFF
>TRBJ2-5|TRBD2|many|TRBV20-1
TGCAGTGTTAGGACTAGCGGGAGAGAGACCCAGTACTTC
CSVRTSGRETQYF
>TRBJ2-7|NA|few|TRBV5-1
TGCGCCAGCAGTCATCCTGGAACCTACGAGCAGTACTTC
CASSHPGTYEQYF
>TRBJ1-2|NA|NA|TRBV6-1
TGTGCCAGCAGTGATGGTATCTATGGCTACACCTTC
CASSDGIYGYTF
>TRBJ1-1|NA|few|TRBV6-1
TGTGCCAGCAGTGCCACCCGGTTGGCTGAAGCTTTCTTT
CASSATRLAEAFF
>TRBJ1-1|NA|many|TRBV6-2/TRBV6-3
TGTGCCAGCAGTGAGGACAGTTACACTGAAGCTTTCTTT
CASSEDSYTEAFF
>TRBJ2-3|TRBD1|NA|TRBV12-3/TRBV12-4
TGTGCCAGCAGTTTCGGACAGGCCTCCGGAGATACGCAGTATTTT
CASSFGQASGDTQYF
>TRBJ2-2|NA|many|TRBV6-5
TGTGCCAGCAGTCAACACACCGGGGAGCTGTTTTTT
CASSQHTGELFF
>TRBJ1-3|NA|few|TRBV15
TGTGCCACCAGCAGAGAGGCTGGAAACACCATATATTTT
CATSREAGNTIYF